Below, 10 T cell receptor beta chains from the same sample are listed, as sequenced in a study of blood T cells in healthy people across ages. Through a sample-barcoded 5' primer and a J-beta primer mix, a second PCR was run for roughly 6 to 12 cycles. Each CDR3 protein gets one entry after TCRdb re-called the 5' RACE reads with MiXCR. The profile shows around 1.7 million distinct CDR3 sequences, 28% of them singletons. The sequenced sample was blood. These receptors all stem from a woman aged 25 to 39 in good health.

CDR3 nucleotides: TGCGCCAGCAGCCAAGCGACTAGCGGGGGTTCTTATAGGGCCAACGTCCTGACTTTC. Its translation: CASSQATSGGSYRANVLTF. The rearrangement joins TRBV4-1 to TRBJ2-6, with 12 bases aligning to TRBD2. The CDR3 extends over 19 amino acids. The germline V gene has CDR1 MGHRA and CDR2 YSYEKL. Losses at the gene ends were 1 base for V and 5 bases for J; bases not matched to a gene: 9.

In its sample, this clonotype was seen a few times. The chain couples TRBV9 to TRBJ2-1; 8 bases agree with TRBD2. CDR1 is SGDLS and CDR2 is YYNGEE in the germline V gene. The CDR3 length is 15 residues. The ends lost 1 base at V and 3 bases at J; junction bases unmatched: 3. This CDR3 is CASSVRLALYNEQFF. The CDR3 nucleotides read TGTGCCAGCAGCGTAAGACTAGCGCTCTACAATGAGCAGTTCTTC.

In its sample, this clonotype was seen once. A much larger clone differs by one base, so this may be a read error. The chain joins TRBV7-2 to TRBJ1-5, with TRBD1 as a possible D gene (6 bases). V lost 6 bases, J lost 7 bases, and 13 bases lay in between. CDR1 and CDR2 from the germline V gene are SGHTA and FQGNSA. The CDR3 spans 13 residues. CDR3 in amino acids: CASRWDTGQPQHF. The CDR3 nucleotides read TGTGCCAGCAGGTGGGACACAGGCCAGCCCCAGCATTTT.

The J gene is TRBJ2-7, the V gene TRBV6-5; 9 nucleotides align to TRBD2. Germline V gives CDR1 MNHEY, CDR2 SVGAGI. The CDR3 spans 14 residues. The trim removed 6 bases at V and 2 bases at J, leaving 5 bases unmatched. DNA for the CDR3: TGTGCCAGCAGGATTAGCGGGGGCCCCTACGAGCAGTACTTC. This codes for CASRISGGPYEQYF.

The V gene is TRBV10-3, the J gene TRBJ1-2; a weak D match, TRBD1 (5 bases). CDR3 length: 14 amino acids. From germline, CDR1 is ENHRY and CDR2 SYGVKD. V was trimmed by 3 bases and J by 4 bases, leaving 12 bases between them. In DNA form, the CDR3 reads TGTGCCATCAGTGAACGGGACCGAGGCTATGGCTACACCTTC. As protein: CAISERDRGYGYTF.

The gene calls are TRBV6-5 and TRBJ1-2; 11 nucleotides match TRBD1. This CDR3 is built from 15 residues. The germline V gene encodes CDR1 MNHEY and CDR2 SVGAGI. Unmatched junction bases numbered 8, after V lost 4 bases and J lost 7 bases. The CDR3: CASSSPGTGGFGYTF. As DNA, the CDR3 is TGTGCCAGCAGTTCACCCGGGACAGGGGGTTTTGGCTACACCTTC.

This rearrangement joins TRBV7-9 to TRBJ2-5, with 7 bases matching TRBD2. V lost 1 base to trimming and J lost 3 bases; unmatched junction nucleotides: 5. The germline CDR1 and CDR2 sequences are SEHNR and FQNEAQ (reference sequence). There are 15 residues in the CDR3. The CDR3 loop is CASSLVPAGEETQYF. The CDR3 DNA reads as TGTGCCAGCAGCTTAGTTCCTGCGGGAGAAGAGACCCAGTACTTC. Combining the CDR3 with reference TRBV7-9 and TRBJ2-5 gives the whole variable domain DTGVSQNPRHKITKRGQNVTFRCDPISEHNRLYWYRQTLGQGPEFLTYFQNEAQLEKSRLLSDRFSAERPKGSFSTLEIQRTEQGDSAMYLCASSLVPAGEETQYFGPGTRLLVL.

This chain connects TRBV2 to TRBJ2-5; D perhaps matches TRBD1 (5 bases). Germline CDR1 SNHLY, CDR2 FYNNEI. V was pared by 7 bases and J by 2 bases, with 14 bases between. The CDR3 runs to 14 residues. This CDR3 is CASNQMGPQETQYF. The CDR3 region has the DNA TGTGCCAGCAACCAGATGGGGCCGCAAGAGACCCAGTACTTC. The full variable domain, in which reference TRBV2 and TRBJ2-5 provide the parts outside the CDR3, is EPEVTQTPSHQVTQMGQEVILRCVPISNHLYFYWYRQILGQKVEFLVSFYNNEISEKSEIFDDQFSVERPDGSNFTLKIRSTKLEDSAMYFCASNQMGPQETQYFGPGTRLLVL.

J is TRBJ2-1 and V is TRBV15, with D tentatively TRBD2 (5 bases). Gene TRBJ2-7 matches the end of the DNA better, so the J call may be wrong. There are 16 residues in the CDR3. Germline-derived CDR1 and CDR2 are LNHNV and YYDKDF (reference sequence). The CDR3 sequence is CATSRPRTGSYNEQYF. The CDR3 DNA is TGTGCCACCAGCAGACCGAGGACTGGCTCCTACAATGAGCAGTACTTC.

This clonotype was counted a few times. The gene calls are TRBV20-1 and TRBJ2-5; 9 bases match TRBD2. The ends lost 5 bases at V and 11 bases at J; junction bases unmatched: 15. The germline V gene has CDR1 DFQATT and CDR2 SNEGSKA (reference sequence). The CDR3 runs 14 residues. CDR3 protein: CSAPSGGPSYGQYF. The CDR3, as DNA: TGCAGTGCTCCCAGCGGGGGGCCCTCCTACGGGCAGTACTTC.